One and the same sample provided the 24 T cell receptor beta chains below, sequenced in a study of technical replicates of blood from several donors. The table came from immunoSEQ multiplex PCR; TCRdb's copy has only in-frame clones and leaves some out. The data show nearly 80,000 clones, over 90% seen once. Sequencing used T cells isolated from PBMCs. The receptors stem from a human donor in good health.

The gene calls are TRBV7-3 and TRBJ2-7; 9 nucleotides match TRBD1. CDR1 and CDR2 (germline): SGHTA, FQGTGA. The CDR3 totals 15 residues. Trimming took 5 bases from V and 3 from J; bases not matched to a gene: 8. CDR3: CASSKTGQGSYEQYF. CDR3 coding DNA: TGTGCCAGCAGCAAAACGGGACAGGGTAGCTACGAGCAGTACTTC.

This chain uses TRBV5-4 with TRBJ1-2; D possibly corresponds to TRBD1 (6 bases). CDR3 size: 15 residues. Germline lookup yields CDR1 SGHNT and CDR2 YYREEE (reference sequence). V shed 4 bases and J shed 5 bases, with 18 bases lying between them. CDR3 nucleotide sequence: TGTGCCAGCAGCCTGGGGGGGGGCAGGACTTATGGCTACACCTTC. It translates to CASSLGGGRTYGYTF.

The rearrangement links TRBV29-1 to TRBJ2-5; D possibly corresponds to TRBD2 (5 bases). The DNA end is more similar to TRBJ2-7, so the J call may be wrong. Germline CDR1 SQVTM, CDR2 ANQGSEA. The CDR3 totals 14 residues. In nucleotides, the CDR3 is TGCAGCGTTGAAGGTCTAGCAGAAAATTACGAGCAGTACTTC. Amino acid sequence: CSVEGLAENYEQYF.

Here the CDR3 reads CASSHRQGSPHHQPQHF. The CDR3 DNA is TGCGCCAGCAGCCACAGACAGGGTTCGCCCCATCATCAGCCCCAGCATTTT. The chain is built from TRBV4-1 and TRBJ1-5; 7 bases are a match to TRBD1. From germline, CDR1 is MGHRA and CDR2 YSYEKL. The CDR3 covers 17 residues. Trimming removed 3 bases from V and 5 bases from J; junction bases left unmatched: 13.

The chain is built from TRBV7-2 and TRBJ2-3, with D possibly TRBD2 on 5 matching bases. Trimming shortened V by 3 bases and J by 2 bases, and 12 bases separated the two germline ends. Germline CDR1 is SGHTA and CDR2 is FQGNSA. The CDR3 is made up of 15 amino acids. The CDR3 is CASSFNDYLTDTQYF. The CDR3 DNA reads as TGTGCCAGCAGCTTTAACGACTACCTCACAGATACGCAGTATTTT.

The chain is built from TRBV19 and TRBJ2-7, with D uncertain. Trimming cost V 1 base and J 0 bases, with 10 bases left between them. Germline CDR1 is LNHDA and CDR2 is SQIVND (reference sequence). This CDR3 is built from 15 residues. This CDR3 reads CASSIGAAYSYEQYF. For the CDR3, the DNA is TGTGCCAGTAGTATAGGAGCCGCGTACTCCTACGAGCAGTACTTC.

The chain combines TRBV7-9 with TRBJ2-5; D is uncertain. With 7 bases removed from V and 5 bases from J, the gap between germline ends came to 8 bases. This CDR3 comprises 11 residues. The germline gives CDR1 SEHNR, CDR2 FQNEAQ (reference sequence). In DNA form, the CDR3 reads TGTGCCAGCAAAAATCAGGAGACCCAGTACTTC. The encoded protein is CASKNQETQYF.

The chain links TRBV4-2 to TRBJ2-1; 9 bases are shared with TRBD2. CDR1 and CDR2 (germline): LGHNA, YNFKEQ. The ends lost 1 base at V and 4 bases at J; junction bases unmatched: 5. The CDR3 covers 16 residues. The CDR3 DNA follows: TGTGCCAGCAGCCAAGTAGCGGGAGTTTCGTACAATGAGCAGTTCTTC. Translation: CASSQVAGVSYNEQFF.

This clone showed up just once. CDR3 bases: TGTGCCATCAGTGATATCTTGGGGGAGGGCACCGGGGAGCTGTTTTTT. Protein product: CAISDILGEGTGELFF. This chain connects TRBV10-3 to TRBJ2-2; 7 bases are a match to TRBD2. Unmatched junction bases numbered 8, after V lost 3 bases and J lost 4 bases. Germline V gene data show CDR1 as ENHRY and CDR2 as SYGVKD. The CDR3 loop spans 16 amino acids.

The CDR3 DNA sequence: TGCGCCAGCAGCTGGGCAGGGTTCGAGCAGTACTTC. The encoded protein is CASSWAGFEQYF. The chain recombines TRBV5-1 with TRBJ2-7, with a possible D match to TRBD1 (5 bases). From germline, CDR1 is SGHRS and CDR2 YFSETQ. The CDR3 extends over 12 amino acids. Deletions cut 3 bases from V and 6 bases from J, with 10 bases between. The full variable domain, its missing parts supplied by reference TRBV5-1 and TRBJ2-7, is KAGVTQTPRYLIKTRGQQVTLSCSPISGHRSVSWYQQTPGQGLQFLFEYFSETQRNKGNFPGRFSGRQFSNSRSEMNVSTLELGDSALYLCASSWAGFEQYFGPGTRLTVT.

The V gene is TRBV1, the J gene TRBJ2-3; TRBD2, the D gene given by the table, was not confirmed from the DNA. TRBV1 is an annotated pseudogene. This CDR3 region has 14 residues. Here the CDR3 reads CTSSQEGRTDTQYF. CDR3 nucleotides: TGCACCAGCAGCCAAGAAGGGAGGACAGATACGCAGTATTTT.

The rearrangement joins TRBV9 to TRBJ2-5, with 8 positions matching TRBD1. This CDR3 comprises 14 residues. Germline CDR1 SGDLS, CDR2 YYNGEE. The junction had 6 bases not matched to a gene; V was cut back by 3 bases and J by 5 bases. The CDR3 nucleotides read TGTGCCAGCAGCGCCGGGACAGGCTGGGAGACCCAGTACTTC. It translates to CASSAGTGWETQYF.

This chain joins TRBV28 and TRBJ2-1; D possibly corresponds to TRBD1 (6 bases). V lost 3 bases to trimming and J lost 2 bases, with 8 bases between them. This CDR3 is 14 amino acids long. CDR1 is MDHEN and CDR2 is SYDVKM in the germline V gene. The CDR3 DNA reads as TGTGCCAGCAGTTTTTGGGACACCTACAATGAGCAGTTCTTC. It yields the protein CASSFWDTYNEQFF.

This sequence joins TRBV2 and TRBJ1-1; D remains ambiguous. V lost 3 bases and J lost 1, with 6 bases in between. CDR1 is SNHLY and CDR2 is FYNNEI in the germline V gene. The CDR3 sequence is 13 residues long. The chain's CDR3 is CASSDPRNTEAFF. CDR3 coding DNA: TGTGCCAGCAGTGATCCGAGGAACACTGAAGCTTTCTTT. The full variable domain, rest sourced from reference TRBV2 and TRBJ1-1, is EPEVTQTPSHQVTQMGQEVILRCVPISNHLYFYWYRQILGQKVEFLVSFYNNEISEKSEIFDDQFSVERPDGSNFTLKIRSTKLEDSAMYFCASSDPRNTEAFFGQGTRLTVV.

The V gene is TRBV5-5, the J gene TRBJ2-5; maybe TRBD2 (6 bases). From germline, CDR1 is SGHKS and CDR2 YYEKEE (reference sequence). There are 13 residues in the CDR3. Trimming shortened V by 2 bases and J by 4 bases, and 9 bases separated the two germline ends. Written as DNA, the CDR3 is TGTGCCAGCAGCTTACTAGCTCGAGAGACCCAGTACTTC. It encodes CASSLLARETQYF.

CDR3 in DNA: TGTGCCAGCAGCCCTAAGACTAGCGGGGGTCCAATGACCTACAATGAGCAGTTCTTC. This sequence encodes CASSPKTSGGPMTYNEQFF. The chain is built from TRBV7-9 and TRBJ2-1, with 12 nucleotides matching TRBD2. The CDR3 runs to 19 residues. Per germline, CDR1 SEHNR and CDR2 FQNEAQ (reference sequence). The ends lost 5 bases at V and 2 bases at J; junction bases unmatched: 13.

The V gene is TRBV28, the J gene TRBJ2-1; D might be TRBD2 (5 bases). The CDR3 has 12 amino acids. V dropped 10 bases and J dropped 7 bases, with 14 bases sitting between them. The germline CDR1 and CDR2 sequences are MDHEN and SYDVKM. As DNA, the CDR3 is TGTGCCACCTACCGGACTGGGAATGAGCAGTTCTTC. It translates to CATYRTGNEQFF.

The genes are TRBV2 and TRBJ1-1; D not resolved. Germline CDR1 and CDR2: SNHLY and FYNNEI. CDR3 length: 16 amino acids. Trimming shortened V by 2 bases and J by 3 bases, and 16 bases separated the two germline ends. This chain's CDR3 is CASSENRRELDTEAFF. The CDR3 DNA is TGTGCCAGCAGTGAAAACCGGAGGGAGTTGGACACTGAAGCTTTCTTT.

This chain uses TRBV5-4 with TRBJ2-3; 8 bases map to TRBD2. V shed 0 bases and J 9 bases; nucleotides not matched to a gene: 12. In germline, CDR1 is SGHNT, CDR2 YYREEE (reference sequence). There are 16 residues in the CDR3. CDR3 sequence reads: CASSLELTGGLETQYF. CDR3 nucleotide sequence: TGTGCCAGCAGCTTGGAGTTAACGGGAGGGCTAGAAACGCAGTATTTT. Complete variable domain (other parts from reference TRBV5-4 and TRBJ2-3): ETGVTQSPTHLIKTRGQQVTLRCSSQSGHNTVSWYQQALGQGPQFIFQYYREEENGRGNFPPRFSGLQFPNYSSELNVNALELDDSALYLCASSLELTGGLETQYFGPGTRLTVL.

The J gene is TRBJ2-6, the V gene TRBV9; 7 nucleotides agree with TRBD1. The CDR3 spans 18 residues. The V segment lost 4 bases and the J segment 0 bases; nucleotides outside the gene matches: 10. Germline CDR1 SGDLS, CDR2 YYNGEE. The CDR3 protein is CASSLTGTAHSGANVLTF. The DNA for the CDR3 is TGTGCCAGCAGCCTCACCGGGACAGCACACTCTGGGGCCAACGTCCTGACTTTC.

This rearrangement joins TRBV28 to TRBJ1-1; D unclear. This CDR3 is 15 amino acids long. Trimming took off 4 bases at V and 3 bases at J, with 15 bases between the two ends. CDR1 is MDHEN and CDR2 is SYDVKM in the germline V gene. The CDR3 protein is CASSSQTEGDTEAFF. Written as DNA, the CDR3 is TGTGCCAGCAGTTCCCAAACCGAGGGTGACACTGAAGCTTTCTTT.

J is TRBJ1-1 and V is TRBV30, with D unresolved. The CDR3 has 14 residues. The V end lost 0 bases, the J end lost 4 bases, and 12 bases lay between the germline ends. Germline V gives CDR1 GTSNPN, CDR2 SVGIG (reference sequence). CDR3 in DNA: TGTGCCTGGAGTGTGGCAGTATTCAGCACTGAAGCTTTCTTT. This encodes CAWSVAVFSTEAFF.

The chain uses TRBV5-6 and TRBJ1-5; D remains ambiguous. V was trimmed by 2 bases and J by 11 bases, leaving 11 bases between them. Germline assignment: CDR1 SGHDT and CDR2 YYEEEE. This CDR3 is 12 amino acids long. CDR3 DNA: TGTGCCAGCAGCTTCTCGGGGTCGACCCAGCATTTT. It encodes CASSFSGSTQHF.

This chain connects TRBV10-2 to TRBJ1-1; maybe TRBD1 (6 bases). The CDR3 is 13 amino acids. The germline V gene has CDR1 WSHSY and CDR2 SAAADI. The CDR3 reads CASVKGDITEAFF. DNA of the CDR3: TGCGCGAGTGTGAAAGGGGACATCACTGAAGCTTTCTTT.